This T cell receptor (beta chain) was sequenced during a study of shared clonotypes between healthy human individuals. Turning to the study itself: CD4 naive cells filled three plates per donor, CD4 memory three, CD8 naive two and CD8 memory one.

The repertoire was sequenced with immunoSEQ multiplex PCR; TCRdb's copy has only in-frame clones and lacks some. This table has 630,000 or so clones, roughly 98% appearing once. In the naive CD8 group, cells lacked CD45RO and were positively selected for CCR7, so terminally differentiated effector memory CD45RA+ cells were left out. This clone has a single count. Other DNA sequences in the same sample also yield this CDR3. The germline V gene encodes CDR1 SGDLS and CDR2 YYNGEE. This CDR3 contains 14 residues. The germline V and J ends were trimmed by 0 bases and 4 bases, with 11 bases remaining between them.

Sequenced: naive CD8+ T cells sorted from blood. The chain joins TRBV9 to TRBJ2-7; D is uncertain. The clonotype comes from a man aged 25-45 years in good health. The CDR3 DNA sequence: TGTGCCAGCAGCGTAGCCCCCGATATTTACGAGCAGTACTTC. It specifies CASSVAPDIYEQYF.